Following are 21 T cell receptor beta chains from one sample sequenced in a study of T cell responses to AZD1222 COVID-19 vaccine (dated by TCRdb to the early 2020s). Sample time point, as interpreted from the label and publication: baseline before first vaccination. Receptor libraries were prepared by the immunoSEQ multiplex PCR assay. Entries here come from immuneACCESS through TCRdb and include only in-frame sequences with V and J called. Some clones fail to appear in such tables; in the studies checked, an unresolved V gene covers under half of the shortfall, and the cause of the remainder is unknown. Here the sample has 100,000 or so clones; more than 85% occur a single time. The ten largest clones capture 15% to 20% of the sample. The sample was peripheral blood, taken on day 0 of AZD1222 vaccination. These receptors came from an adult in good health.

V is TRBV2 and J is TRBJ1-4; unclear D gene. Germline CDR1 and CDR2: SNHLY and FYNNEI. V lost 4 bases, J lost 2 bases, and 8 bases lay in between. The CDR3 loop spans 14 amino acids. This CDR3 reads CASSVRLTNEKLFF. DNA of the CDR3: TGTGCCAGCAGTGTGCGGCTTACTAATGAAAAACTGTTTTTT.

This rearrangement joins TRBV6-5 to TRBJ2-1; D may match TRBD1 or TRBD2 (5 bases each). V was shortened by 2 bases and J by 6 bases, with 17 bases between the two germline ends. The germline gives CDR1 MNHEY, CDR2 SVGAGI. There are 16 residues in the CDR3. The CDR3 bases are TGTGCCAGCAGTTACGATTGGGACCCGACGGGCAATGAGCAGTTCTTC. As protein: CASSYDWDPTGNEQFF.

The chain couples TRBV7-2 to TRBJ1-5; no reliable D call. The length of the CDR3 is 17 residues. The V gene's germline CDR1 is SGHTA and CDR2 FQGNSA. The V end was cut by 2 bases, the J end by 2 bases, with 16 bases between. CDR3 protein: CASSLRSGSQRNQPQHF. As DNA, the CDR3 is TGTGCCAGCAGCTTAAGGTCGGGGAGTCAGCGCAATCAGCCCCAGCATTTT.

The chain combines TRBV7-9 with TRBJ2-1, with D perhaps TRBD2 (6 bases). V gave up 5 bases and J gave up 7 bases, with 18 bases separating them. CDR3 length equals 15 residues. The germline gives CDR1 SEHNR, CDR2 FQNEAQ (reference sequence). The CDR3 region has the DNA TGTGCCAGCAGCCAGCTCGAGGCAGGGAGGAATGAGCAGTTCTTC. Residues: CASSQLEAGRNEQFF.

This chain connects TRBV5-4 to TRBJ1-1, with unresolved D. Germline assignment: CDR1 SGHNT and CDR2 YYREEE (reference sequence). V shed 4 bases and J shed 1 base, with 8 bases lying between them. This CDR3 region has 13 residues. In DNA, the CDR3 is TGTGCCAGCAGCCGCGTTGGGAACACTGAAGCTTTCTTT. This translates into CASSRVGNTEAFF. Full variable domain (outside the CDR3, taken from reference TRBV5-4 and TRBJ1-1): ETGVTQSPTHLIKTRGQQVTLRCSSQSGHNTVSWYQQALGQGPQFIFQYYREEENGRGNFPPRFSGLQFPNYSSELNVNALELDDSALYLCASSRVGNTEAFFGQGTRLTVV.

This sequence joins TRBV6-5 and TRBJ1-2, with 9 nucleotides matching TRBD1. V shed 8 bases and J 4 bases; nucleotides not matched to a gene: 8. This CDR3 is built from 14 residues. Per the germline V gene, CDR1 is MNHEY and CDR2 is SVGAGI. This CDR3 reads CASHRGRDGYGYTF. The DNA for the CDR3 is TGTGCCAGCCACAGGGGGCGCGACGGCTATGGCTACACCTTC.

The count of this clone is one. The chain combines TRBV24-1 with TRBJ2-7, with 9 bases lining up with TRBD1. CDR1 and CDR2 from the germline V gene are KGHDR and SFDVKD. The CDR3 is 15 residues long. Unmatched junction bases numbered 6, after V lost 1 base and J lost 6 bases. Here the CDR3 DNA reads TGTGCCACCAGTGATTTAGGGACAGGGAAGTGCGAGCAGTACTTC. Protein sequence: CATSDLGTGKCEQYF.

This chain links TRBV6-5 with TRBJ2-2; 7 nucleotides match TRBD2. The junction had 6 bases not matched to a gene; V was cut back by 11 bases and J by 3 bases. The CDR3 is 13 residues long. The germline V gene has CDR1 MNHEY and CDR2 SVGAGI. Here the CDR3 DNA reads TGTGCCGCGGGAGAAGCGGACACCGGGGAGCTGTTTTTT. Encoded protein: CAAGEADTGELFF.

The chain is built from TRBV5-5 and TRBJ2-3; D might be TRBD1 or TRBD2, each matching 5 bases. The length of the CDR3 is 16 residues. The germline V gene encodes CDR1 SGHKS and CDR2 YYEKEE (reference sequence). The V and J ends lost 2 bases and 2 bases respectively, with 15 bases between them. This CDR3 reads CASSLLRGTFTDTQYF. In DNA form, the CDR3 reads TGTGCCAGCAGCTTACTGAGGGGCACATTCACAGATACGCAGTATTTT.

The CDR3: CASSFRSRGENYEQYF. DNA for the CDR3: TGTGCCAGCAGTTTCCGTTCCAGGGGGGAAAACTACGAGCAGTACTTC. The chain carries TRBV27 and TRBJ2-7; possibly TRBD1 for D (7 bases). V shed 3 bases and J shed 3 bases, with 18 bases lying between them. Germline values: CDR1 MNHEY, CDR2 SMNVEV (reference sequence). This CDR3 contains 16 residues.

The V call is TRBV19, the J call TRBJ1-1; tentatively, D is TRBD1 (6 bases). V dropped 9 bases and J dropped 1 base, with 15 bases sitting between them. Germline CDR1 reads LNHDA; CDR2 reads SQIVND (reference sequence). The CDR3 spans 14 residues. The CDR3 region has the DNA TGTGCCAGCAGATCCGGGACAACGAACACTGAAGCTTTCTTT. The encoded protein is CASRSGTTNTEAFF.

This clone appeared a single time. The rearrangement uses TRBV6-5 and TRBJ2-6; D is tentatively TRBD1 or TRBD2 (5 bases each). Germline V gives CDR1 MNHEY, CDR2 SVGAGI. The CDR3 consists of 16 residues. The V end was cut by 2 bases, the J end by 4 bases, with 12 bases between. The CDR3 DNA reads TGTGCCAGCAGTTACAGGGACCCCCGCGGGGCCAACGTCCTGACTTTC. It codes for CASSYRDPRGANVLTF.

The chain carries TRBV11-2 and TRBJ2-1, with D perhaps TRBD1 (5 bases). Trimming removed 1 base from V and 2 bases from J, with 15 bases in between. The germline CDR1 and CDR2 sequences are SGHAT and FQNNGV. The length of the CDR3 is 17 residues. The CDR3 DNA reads TGTGCCAGCAGCTTAGGGACACCTGACTCTACCTACAATGAGCAGTTCTTC. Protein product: CASSLGTPDSTYNEQFF.

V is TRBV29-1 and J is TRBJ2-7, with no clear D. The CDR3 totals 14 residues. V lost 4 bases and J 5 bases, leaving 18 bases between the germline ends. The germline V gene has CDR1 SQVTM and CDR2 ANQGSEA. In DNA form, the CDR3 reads TGCAGCGTTGTTGCTCGAATGGGCAGGAACGAGCAGTACTTC. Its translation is CSVVARMGRNEQYF.

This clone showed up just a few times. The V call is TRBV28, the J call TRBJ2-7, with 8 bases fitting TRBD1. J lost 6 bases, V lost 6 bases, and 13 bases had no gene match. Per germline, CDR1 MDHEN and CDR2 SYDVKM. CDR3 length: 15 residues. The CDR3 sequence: CASSLPGGAFGEQYF. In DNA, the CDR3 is TGTGCCAGCAGCCTTCCAGGGGGCGCATTTGGCGAGCAGTACTTC.

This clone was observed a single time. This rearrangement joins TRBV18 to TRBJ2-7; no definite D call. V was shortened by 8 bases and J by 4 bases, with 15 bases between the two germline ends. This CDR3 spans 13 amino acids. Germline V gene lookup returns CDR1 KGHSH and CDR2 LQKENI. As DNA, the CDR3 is TGTGCCAGCCACGGAAGGCAGATGTACGAGCAGTACTTC. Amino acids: CASHGRQMYEQYF.

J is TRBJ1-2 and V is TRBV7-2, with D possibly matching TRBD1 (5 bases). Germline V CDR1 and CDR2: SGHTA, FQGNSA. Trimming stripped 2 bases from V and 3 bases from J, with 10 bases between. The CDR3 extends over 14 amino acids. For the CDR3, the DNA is TGTGCCAGCAGCTTATTCAGGGTAGACTATGGCTACACCTTC. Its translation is CASSLFRVDYGYTF.

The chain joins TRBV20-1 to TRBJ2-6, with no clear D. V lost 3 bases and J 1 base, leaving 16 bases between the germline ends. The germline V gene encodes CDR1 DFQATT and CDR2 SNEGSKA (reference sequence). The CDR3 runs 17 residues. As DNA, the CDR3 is TGCAGTGCTAGTCTACAATTTTCGGGTTCTGGGGCCAACGTCCTGACTTTC. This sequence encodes CSASLQFSGSGANVLTF.

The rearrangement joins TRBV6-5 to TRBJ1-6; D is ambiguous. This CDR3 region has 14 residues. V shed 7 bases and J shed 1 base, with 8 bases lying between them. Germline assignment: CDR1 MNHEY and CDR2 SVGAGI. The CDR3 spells CASKTRSYNSPLHF. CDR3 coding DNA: TGTGCCAGCAAGACCCGGTCCTATAATTCACCCCTCCACTTT.

The CDR3 DNA sequence: TGTGCCAGCAGTTTGGGACGGAACACTGAAGCTTTCTTT. It specifies CASSLGRNTEAFF. J is TRBJ1-1 and V is TRBV28; possible D gene TRBD1, 5 bases. CDR1 MDHEN and CDR2 SYDVKM come from the germline V gene. The V end lost 3 bases, the J end lost 1 base, and 6 bases lay between the germline ends. The CDR3 sequence is 13 residues long.

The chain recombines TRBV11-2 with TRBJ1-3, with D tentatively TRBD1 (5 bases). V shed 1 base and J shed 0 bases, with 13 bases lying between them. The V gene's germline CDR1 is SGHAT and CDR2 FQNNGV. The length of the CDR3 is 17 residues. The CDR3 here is CASSLAGPGSSGNTIYF. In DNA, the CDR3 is TGTGCCAGCAGCTTAGCGGGGCCGGGTAGCTCTGGAAACACCATATATTTT. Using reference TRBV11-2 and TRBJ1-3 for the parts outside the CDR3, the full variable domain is EAGVAQSPRYKIIEKRQSVAFWCNPISGHATLYWYQQILGQGPKLLIQFQNNGVVDDSQLPKDRFSAERLKGVDSTLKIQPAKLEDSAVYLCASSLAGPGSSGNTIYFGEGSWLTVV.